The text below deals with one T cell receptor (beta chain). The record originates from a study of cytomegalovirus exposure and HLA in healthy donors. This PCR relied on a set of 60 Vbeta primers and 13 Jbeta primers. Measured with immunoSEQ multiplex PCR; TCRdb has only the in-frame clones, and not every one. Of about 130,000 clones in the sample, about 80% were seen once. This CDR3 contains 13 residues. Trimming took 0 bases from V and 1 from J, leaving 6 bases between them. In germline, CDR1 is GTSNPN, CDR2 SVGIG (reference sequence). The chain combines TRBV30 with TRBJ2-5; D not resolved. The clonotype comes from a woman between 50 and 59 years old in good health and CMV-seronegative. Sequencing input: PBMCs. CDR3 DNA sequence: TGTGCCTGGAGTGTAGCCCTCCAAGAGACCCAGTACTTC. It translates to CAWSVALQETQYF.